This TCR beta chain emerged from a study of immune aging and cytomegalovirus after organ transplant (dated by TCRdb to about 2021). Notes on the research overall: Every transplant recipient was given three-drug immunosuppression consisting of prednisone, tacrolimus, and mycophenolate. Summary of the overall study and its limitations: Post-transplant increases in aged-phenotype cells were observed regardless of clone size, following viremia and occurring earlier in large clones (days 200-264) than in small clones. Large clones contained a higher proportion of TEMRA cells, and the seven largest clones (about 1,900 cells) acquired aged and TEMRA cells while losing TCM cells. CD57 was not measured in the sequencing data, so a conservative gene-based aging definition was used instead.

Receptors were amplified or captured by single-cell sequencing. Sequencing was carried out with an Illumina NovaSeq 6000. The BD Rhapsody Targeted mRNA and AbSeq Reagent Kit, in a microwell format, was used for cell capture and library preparation. Libraries were prepared to cover TCR, sample tags, AbSeq, and targeted mRNA from the Human T-Cell Expression Panel plus custom TOX and TOX2 primers. Libraries were sequenced on an Illumina NovaSeq. The original methods were these. The analysis covered around 10,000 cells in total, of which 7076 were CD8 T cells and 4494 were CD8 T cells with an identifiable TCR CDR3. The BD Rhapsody Targeted Analysis Pipeline, including V(D)J processing, was run on the Seven Bridges Genomics platform to process the raw data. SeqGeq 1.6.0 was used for quality control, Sample Tag demultiplexing with Lex-BDSMK, clone identification with VDJ Explorer, and Seurat clustering. A clone was considered non-expanded if it made up <1% of CD8 T cells, and considered a clonal expansion if it made up >2.5% of the sample. TCRdb trimmed the raw reads at Q25, called clones with MiXCR and kept productive beta chains. CDR3 protein duplicates are merged, each entry listing the most common genes and DNA. The V and J calls, along with clone size, are taken from TCRdb and not from the paper's own processing. The sample table contains about 21,000 distinct CDR3 sequences; only one count was recorded for approximately 34% of them. The top ten clones comprise 25% of the sample.

Reading the label with the study, this specimen's time point is: five sample-tagged time points from pre-transplant (day -1) to day 368 post-transplant, pooled. Thawed PBMC were stimulated for roughly eleven hours with a CMV IE-1 overlapping peptide library without transport inhibitors. Thawed cells were rested overnight and then stimulated in R10 medium with CD28/CD49d costimulation. The IE-1 peptide library was made up of 15-amino-acid peptides, each overlapping by 11 amino acids. Samples from each time point were barcoded using BD Single-Cell Multiplexing Kit Sample Tags, then pooled and stained with sorting antibodies plus oligo-conjugated anti-CD45RA. A BD FACSAria III was used to sort CMV-responsive CD8+CD137+ and CD4+CD154+ T cells at 4-way purity. Blood was drawn into EDTA vacutainers and was processed by Ficoll gradient within 1-24 hours. This clonotype was seen a few times. Its antigen target is currently unknown. One end of the junction fails to match germline, which may point to a read error.

The CDR1 and CDR2 encoded by the germline V gene (reference sequence) are SSHAT and FNYEAQ. The CDR3 contains 14 residues, cysteine and phenylalanine counted. Of the read, only the CDR3 DNA is kept; its 42 bases are in frame from base 1. The V and J genes are TRBV7-7 and TRBJ2-1, with 12 bases matching TRBD1. Sequencing used CMV peptide-activated CD4+ and CD8+ T cells sorted from blood, obtained at five time points, pooled. The sample's cell subset or site, from its label and the paper: sorted CD8+CD137+ and CD4+CD154+ T cells after about 13 h CMV IE-1 peptide stimulation. The clonotype comes from a female donor who had a heart transplant and CMV viremia. Read as DNA, the sequence is TGTGCTAGCAGCCCGGGACAGGGGGCGGGTGAGCAGTTCTTC. It is translated as CASSPGQGAGEQFF. This CDR3, with the reference TRBV7-7 and TRBJ2-1 proteins standing in past its ends, gives the full variable domain GAGVSQSPRYKVTKRGQDVTLRCDPISSHATLYWYQQALGQGPEFLTYFNYEAQPDKSGLPSDRFSAERPEGSISTLTIQRTEQRDSAMYRCASSPGQGAGEQFFGPGTRLTVL.